This T cell receptor (beta chain) originates from a study (dated by TCRdb to the late 2010s). Study-wide context: To characterize human CD8+ TCR repertoires that recognize immunodominant viral antigens, the researchers relied on sequence and structural analyses. Summary of the overall study and its limitations: According to the report, the CD8+ TCR repertoires were highly diverse, and those specific to different immunodominant viral antigens were distinct from each other.

Sequencing was carried out with an Illumina HiSeq 2500. The raw public data were reprocessed by TCRdb itself: fastp quality trimming at Q25, MiXCR clonotype calling, in-frame beta chains only. Here each entry gathers all rows of one CDR3 protein and keeps the most common genes and DNA. For this sample the table gives fewer than 140 distinct CDR3 sequences, of which around 20% were detected only once. The ten largest make up 60% to 80% of the sample. From its cysteine to its phenylalanine, the CDR3 spans 13 amino acids. Only the CDR3 portion is preserved as DNA: 39 bases, with reading frame beginning at the first base. V gives up 3 bases and J gives up 4 bases, and the segment between their germline ends measures 10 bases. From the germline V gene (reference sequence), CDR1 is DFQATT and CDR2 is SNEGSKA. Taking its sample share into account, this clonotype is hyperexpanded (1% or more). Its antigen specificity is not known. One base away there is no much larger clone; base qualities are not given.

This sequence originates from a male donor. The sequencing sample was made of CD8+ T cells (not recorded whether cultured). The sequence joins TRBV20-1 to TRBJ2-1; TRBD2 might be the D gene, on 6 matching bases. At the DNA level, the sequence is TGCAGTGCTAGGGGGGGAGTTTACAATGAGCAGTTCTTC. This translates into CSARGGVYNEQFF.